These 4 T cell receptor beta chains originate from one sample sequenced in a study of vaccination and CD4 T cells after COVID-19. These TCRs are of unknown antigen specificity. This sample's time point: late sampling 161 to 241 days after vaccination in three convalescent patients. Treatment of the sample: roughly ten-day PBMC culture with coronavirus spike peptide pools or control peptides (ViraFEST assay). With the Oncomine TCR Beta short-read assay, DNA from cultured CD4+ T cells was sequenced. One entry per CDR3 protein results from TCRdb running MiXCR on the PCR reads. This repertoire shows roughly 15,000 distinct CDR3 sequences, around 47% found once; its top ten account for around 20%. The sample in question was CD4+ T cells from blood, cultured in vitro, obtained about 7 months after SARS-CoV-2 vaccination. These receptors originate from a human donor who had recovered from COVID-19.

This clonotype has more than one count but fewer than ten. The J gene is TRBJ2-1, the V gene TRBV20-1; 13 bases map to TRBD2. CDR1 and CDR2 (germline): DFQATT, SNEGSKA (reference sequence). The CDR3 covers 14 residues. Unmatched junction bases numbered 6, after V lost 5 bases and J lost 8 bases. For the CDR3, the DNA is TGCAGTGCTCAGGGACTAGCGGGGAGCGATGAGCAGTTCTTC. Amino acids: CSAQGLAGSDEQFF.

The genes are TRBV7-9 and TRBJ2-7; 9 positions match TRBD2. Germline V gene sequence: CDR1 SEHNR, CDR2 FQNEAQ (reference sequence). J was trimmed by 6 bases and V by 4 bases; bases with no gene match: 22. This CDR3 contains 19 residues. In nucleotides, the CDR3 is TGTGCCAGCAGCTCACGGGAGACTCCGGTAGCGGGGGCCATGGGCGAGCAGTACTTC. Protein sequence: CASSSRETPVAGAMGEQYF.

This clonotype was seen a handful of times. The chain uses TRBV10-3 and TRBJ1-2; D perhaps matches TRBD1 (6 bases). The CDR3 has 16 residues. Trimming removed 6 bases from V and 4 bases from J, with 21 bases in between. The germline gives CDR1 ENHRY, CDR2 SYGVKD. In nucleotides, the CDR3 is TGTGCCATCAGAACCGAGGGGGACGACAGACCCTATGGCTACACCTTC. It codes for CAIRTEGDDRPYGYTF.

This chain joins TRBV6-7 and TRBJ2-7; 11 bases map to TRBD1. TRBV6-7 is placed among ORFs of uncertain function. The J segment lost 6 bases and the V segment lost 2 bases, leaving 12 bases of the junction unmatched. The CDR3 spans 17 residues. DNA of the CDR3: TGTGCCAGCAGTTACCCGCGGGTGTGGACAGGGGGCGTCGAGCAGTACTTC. Amino acid sequence: CASSYPRVWTGGVEQYF.